This entry lists 26 T cell receptor beta chains sequenced from one sample in a study of blood T cell repertoires in COVID-19. Produced via immunoSEQ multiplex PCR; TCRdb's table is partial and in-frame only. The sample yields tens of thousands of clones, more than 90% seen once. The sequenced sample consisted of peripheral blood. The origin of the receptors is an elderly woman with acute or convalescent COVID-19.

The CDR3 coding sequence is TGTGCCTGGAACCGGGACAGGGGGTTCTATGGCTACACCTTC. Translation gives CAWNRDRGFYGYTF. The J gene is TRBJ1-2, the V gene TRBV30; 11 bases align to TRBD1. Germline loops: CDR1 GTSNPN, CDR2 SVGIG (reference sequence). The CDR3 runs to 14 residues. V was clipped by 4 bases and J by 4 bases; unmatched bases: 5.

The chain has TRBV24-1 and TRBJ1-5; D unclear. Germline values: CDR1 KGHDR, CDR2 SFDVKD. This CDR3 is 13 amino acids long. V gave up 1 base and J gave up 6 bases, with 6 bases separating them. The CDR3 spells CATSDFRGQPQHF. The CDR3 coding sequence is TGTGCCACCAGTGATTTCCGGGGTCAGCCCCAGCATTTT.

This chain connects TRBV5-1 to TRBJ2-7, with TRBD1 matching 10 bases. Looked up from germline, CDR1 is SGHRS and CDR2 is YFSETQ. The V segment lost 4 bases and the J segment 3 bases; nucleotides outside the gene matches: 10. There are 16 residues in the CDR3. Written as DNA, the CDR3 is TGCGCCAGCAGCCTGGGACAGGGGAGTTATTTCTACGAGCAGTACTTC. Encoded protein: CASSLGQGSYFYEQYF.

In DNA, the CDR3 is TGTGCCAGCAGCGCCGGGACAGGGAGACAAGAGACCCAGTACTTC. This encodes CASSAGTGRQETQYF. The chain joins TRBV5-4 to TRBJ2-5; 9 bases fit TRBD1. The CDR3 sequence is 15 residues long. CDR1 is SGHNT, CDR2 YYREEE, per germline (reference sequence). V lost 4 bases and J lost 2; bases outside the gene matches: 6.

CDR3 region: CASSRSGGTYEQYF. The CDR3 DNA reads as TGTGCCAGCAGCCGCTCAGGGGGCACTTACGAGCAGTACTTC. The chain combines TRBV7-8 with TRBJ2-7, with 8 bases matching TRBD1. This CDR3 region has 14 residues. Germline values: CDR1 SGHVS, CDR2 FQNEAQ. The J segment lost 4 bases and the V segment lost 5 bases, leaving 7 bases of the junction unmatched. The full variable domain, completed using reference TRBV7-8 and TRBJ2-7, is GAGVSQSPRYKVAKRGQDVALRCDPISGHVSLFWYQQALGQGPEFLTYFQNEAQLDKSGLPSDRFFAERPEGSVSTLKIQRTQQEDSAVYLCASSRSGGTYEQYFGPGTRLTVT.

The rearrangement joins TRBV2 to TRBJ1-5; 8 nucleotides match TRBD1. This CDR3 contains 17 residues. The germline V gene encodes CDR1 SNHLY and CDR2 FYNNEI. The trim removed 6 bases at V and 2 bases at J, leaving 12 bases unmatched. The CDR3 region is CASRPLTGEYGNQPQHF. The CDR3 coding sequence is TGTGCCAGCAGGCCTCTGACAGGGGAGTACGGCAATCAGCCCCAGCATTTT.

V usage is TRBV5-1 and J usage is TRBJ2-7, with TRBD2 as a possible D gene (5 bases). Germline CDR1 reads SGHRS; CDR2 reads YFSETQ. V was clipped by 1 base and J by 2 bases, with 7 bases between them. The CDR3 length is 13 residues. The CDR3 loop is CASSLSGTYEQYF. CDR3 nucleotide sequence: TGCGCCAGCAGCTTGTCCGGGACCTACGAGCAGTACTTC.

This rearrangement joins TRBV5-5 to TRBJ2-7, with 7 bases fitting TRBD2. The V gene end was trimmed by 0 bases and the J gene end by 0 bases; junction bases not matched to a gene: 9. The CDR3 consists of 17 residues. CDR1 is SGHKS, CDR2 YYEKEE, per germline (reference sequence). The CDR3 here is CASSLGDQRGSSYEQYF. CDR3 sequence (DNA): TGTGCCAGCAGCTTGGGAGACCAGCGGGGCTCCTCCTACGAGCAGTACTTC.

The chain combines TRBV7-2 with TRBJ2-2; possible D gene TRBD2, 6 bases. The V end lost 8 bases, the J end lost 3 bases, and 7 bases lay between the germline ends. This CDR3 spans 12 amino acids. The germline V gene has CDR1 SGHTA and CDR2 FQGNSA. The CDR3 reads CASQRDTGELFF. The DNA for the CDR3 is TGTGCCAGCCAGCGGGACACCGGGGAGCTGTTTTTT.

The genes are TRBV7-2 and TRBJ2-1, with 7 bases that match TRBD1. Germline V CDR1 and CDR2: SGHTA, FQGNSA. The CDR3 is made up of 15 amino acids. J was trimmed by 7 bases and V by 4 bases; bases with no gene match: 10. This chain's CDR3 is CASSWTATGRNEQFF. CDR3 nucleotide sequence: TGTGCCAGCAGCTGGACCGCGACAGGGAGAAATGAGCAGTTCTTC. Supplemented by reference TRBV7-2 and TRBJ2-1, the full variable domain reads GAGVSQSPSNKVTEKGKDVELRCDPISGHTALYWYRQSLGQGLEFLIYFQGNSAPDKSGLPSDRFSAERTGGSVSTLTIQRTQQEDSAVYLCASSWTATGRNEQFFGPGTRLTVL.

The chain has TRBV11-3 and TRBJ2-3, with TRBD2 identical over 9 bases. This CDR3 is built from 20 residues. Germline V lookup: CDR1 SGHNT, CDR2 YENEEA. Trimming at V came to 2 bases and at J to 4 bases, leaving 19 bases not matched to a gene. The DNA of the CDR3 is TGTGCCAGCAGCTTAAGTTCCCTCACCCTTAGCGGGAGCAGGTCAGATACGCAGTATTTT. It yields the protein CASSLSSLTLSGSRSDTQYF.

This chain joins TRBV5-4 and TRBJ2-5; 10 bases line up with TRBD2. The trim removed 0 bases at V and 4 bases at J, leaving 3 bases unmatched. The germline V gene has CDR1 SGHNT and CDR2 YYREEE (reference sequence). This CDR3 has 15 amino acids. CDR3 in amino acids: CASSLAVAGGETQYF. The DNA for the CDR3 is TGTGCCAGCAGCTTGGCGGTAGCGGGAGGAGAGACCCAGTACTTC.

This rearrangement joins TRBV2 to TRBJ2-7; tentatively, D is TRBD1 (6 bases). Germline V gene sequence: CDR1 SNHLY, CDR2 FYNNEI. V dropped 4 bases and J dropped 3 bases, with 13 bases sitting between them. The CDR3 is 14 amino acids. CDR3 in DNA: TGTGCCAGCAGTGCCAATACAGGGATCTACGAGCAGTACTTC. The encoded protein is CASSANTGIYEQYF. Using reference TRBV2 and TRBJ2-7 for the parts outside the CDR3, the full variable domain is EPEVTQTPSHQVTQMGQEVILRCVPISNHLYFYWYRQILGQKVEFLVSFYNNEISEKSEIFDDQFSVERPDGSNFTLKIRSTKLEDSAMYFCASSANTGIYEQYFGPGTRLTVT.

The chain recombines TRBV6-1 with TRBJ2-5, with 9 bases lining up with TRBD2. The germline V gene encodes CDR1 MNHNS and CDR2 SASEGT. CDR3 length: 23 amino acids. After removal of 1 base from V and 5 bases from J, the junction contained 29 bases not matched to a gene. In DNA, the CDR3 is TGTGCCAGCAGTGAAGATGCCGGCGACCTAGCGGGGATTGCTTCGGGAATAGGCGAGACCCAGTACTTC. This encodes CASSEDAGDLAGIASGIGETQYF.

J is TRBJ1-1 and V is TRBV7-9; TRBD1 aligns across 7 bases. The junction had 8 bases not matched to a gene; V was cut back by 5 bases and J by 2 bases. The CDR3 has 15 residues. Germline values: CDR1 SEHNR, CDR2 FQNEAQ (reference sequence). The CDR3 coding sequence is TGTGCCAGCAGCCCAACCGGGACAGTAAACACTGAAGCTTTCTTT. This translates into CASSPTGTVNTEAFF.

This rearrangement joins TRBV7-5 to TRBJ2-1; the DNA was not used to check the table's D call, TRBD2. TRBV7-5 has pseudogene status. The CDR3 is 18 amino acids. The CDR3 loop is CVRSLRALAGLRYNEQFF. The CDR3, as DNA: TGTGTCAGAAGCTTAAGGGCGCTAGCGGGTTTACGATACAATGAGCAGTTCTTC.

The rearrangement uses TRBV7-6 and TRBJ2-1; D might be TRBD1 (5 bases). The CDR3 sequence is 16 residues long. Trimming removed 3 bases at V and 1 base at J, with 13 bases between. Germline V lookup: CDR1 SGHVS, CDR2 FNYEAQ. CDR3 amino acids: CASSLGQGYSYNEQFF. The CDR3 DNA sequence: TGTGCCAGCAGCTTGGGTCAGGGCTATTCCTACAATGAGCAGTTCTTC.

The J gene is TRBJ2-1, the V gene TRBV30; 8 nucleotides agree with TRBD2. J lost 0 bases, V lost 5 bases, and 6 bases had no gene match. CDR1 is GTSNPN, CDR2 SVGIG, per germline (reference sequence). This CDR3 has 15 amino acids. The CDR3, as DNA: TGTGCCTGGCAGACCGGGACTAGCTCCTACAATGAGCAGTTCTTC. Protein: CAWQTGTSSYNEQFF.

In nucleotides, the CDR3 is TGTGCCAGCAGCTCCACAGGGGCCCAAGAGACCCAGTACTTC. Amino acid sequence: CASSSTGAQETQYF. The chain employs TRBV5-4 and TRBJ2-5; TRBD1 aligns across 7 bases. CDR1 SGHNT and CDR2 YYREEE come from the germline V gene (reference sequence). The CDR3 loop spans 14 amino acids. V lost 3 bases, J lost 1 base, and 3 bases stayed unmatched. Together with reference TRBV5-4 and TRBJ2-5, the CDR3 gives the full variable domain: ETGVTQSPTHLIKTRGQQVTLRCSSQSGHNTVSWYQQALGQGPQFIFQYYREEENGRGNFPPRFSGLQFPNYSSELNVNALELDDSALYLCASSSTGAQETQYFGPGTRLLVL.

The chain employs TRBV24-1 and TRBJ2-1; 9 positions agree with TRBD1. The CDR3 is 14 amino acids. CDR1 KGHDR and CDR2 SFDVKD come from the germline V gene. V lost 3 bases, J lost 7 bases, and 3 bases stayed unmatched. This CDR3 reads CATSDMGQGNEQFF. The CDR3, as DNA: TGTGCCACCAGTGATATGGGACAGGGAAATGAGCAGTTCTTC.

The chain employs TRBV6-6 and TRBJ1-1, with 8 bases fitting TRBD1. The CDR3 extends over 12 amino acids. Trimming took 6 bases from V and 11 from J; bases not matched to a gene: 8. Germline CDR1 is MNHNY and CDR2 is SVGAGI (reference sequence). CDR3 coding DNA: TGTGCCAGCAGCAGCCAGGGGGCGATGGCTTTCTTT. It translates to CASSSQGAMAFF.

V gene TRBV12-3 or TRBV12-4 combines with J gene TRBJ2-5, with TRBD2 matching 7 bases. V shed 5 bases and J 7 bases; nucleotides not matched to a gene: 7. CDR3 size: 13 residues. The CDR3 region has the DNA TGTGCCAGCAGTCCTCGGGAGGCAGGGACCCAGTACTTC. Residues: CASSPREAGTQYF.

The chain combines TRBV2 with TRBJ2-1; TRBD2 aligns across 12 bases. This CDR3 has 14 residues. Germline CDR1 reads SNHLY; CDR2 reads FYNNEI. The J segment lost 6 bases and the V segment lost 4 bases, leaving 1 base of the junction unmatched. The CDR3 spells CASSGLAGVNEQFF. The CDR3 DNA reads TGTGCCAGCAGTGGACTAGCGGGAGTCAATGAGCAGTTCTTC.

The chain recombines TRBV11-2 with TRBJ2-4, with D possibly matching TRBD1 (6 bases). The germline V gene has CDR1 SGHAT and CDR2 FQNNGV. The CDR3 has 17 residues. The ends were cut back, 2 bases at V and 6 bases at J, with 20 bases in the middle. CDR3 DNA sequence: TGTGCCAGCAGCTTAACCCCCTCCCTACAGGGCGCAAACATTCAGTACTTC. Its protein product is CASSLTPSLQGANIQYF.

The chain recombines TRBV12-3 or TRBV12-4 with TRBJ2-7; D is possibly TRBD2 (6 bases). Trimming stripped 6 bases from V and 0 bases from J, with 6 bases between. The length of the CDR3 is 12 residues. The CDR3 DNA follows: TGTGCCAGCAGGGGGGGCTCCTACGAGCAGTACTTC. Translating it yields CASRGGSYEQYF.

The J gene is TRBJ2-1, the V gene TRBV9; 10 nucleotides line up with TRBD2. The CDR3 has 15 amino acids. The junction had 9 bases not matched to a gene; V was cut back by 0 bases and J by 12 bases. In germline, CDR1 is SGDLS, CDR2 YYNGEE. In DNA, the CDR3 is TGTGCCAGCAGCGTAGAAGCTAGCGGGAGCCGGATGCAGTTCTTC. This codes for CASSVEASGSRMQFF.